This T cell receptor (beta chain) was retrieved from a study of blood T cells in healthy people across ages. It was with a sample-barcoded 5' primer and a J-beta primer mix that a second PCR of about 6 to 12 cycles was run. Each cDNA molecule received a tag from a template-switch adaptor that had 12 random nucleotides. TCRdb processed the 5' RACE reads anew with MiXCR; each CDR3 protein has one entry. Altogether hundreds of thousands of distinct CDR3 sequences are present, more than 20% being singletons, with the ten largest covering 3.5% to 4%. This clonotype has only a few counts. The germline CDR1 and CDR2 sequences are DFQATT and SNEGSKA (reference sequence). The CDR3 loop spans 15 amino acids.

The chain has TRBV20-1 and TRBJ2-5; 8 nucleotides match TRBD2. The closer fit of TRBJ2-1 to the DNA end suggests the J call may be wrong. The source is an older man in good health. The sample consisted of blood. The CDR3 loop reads CSARNSGAALDEQFF. The CDR3 DNA sequence: TGCAGTGCTAGAAATAGCGGGGCCGCGTTAGATGAGCAGTTCTTC.